This T cell receptor beta chain is from a study of PD-1 blockade in classical Hodgkin lymphoma. Findings and limits, study-wide: The study found that TCR diversity rose significantly by C4D1 in CD4+ but not CD8+ cells. Complete responders entered with baseline diversity on par with newly diagnosed patients, the results showed. At baseline, newly diagnosed patients reportedly showed less TCR diversity than healthy donors.

The repertoire was sequenced with immunoSEQ multiplex PCR; TCRdb's copy has only in-frame clones and lacks some. The repertoire has 120,000 to 150,000 clones, approximately 80% of them found once; the top ten carry roughly 8.4%. The CDR3 is 16 amino acids. V shed 2 bases, J shed 7 bases, and the junction held 9 bases outside the gene matches. Germline-derived CDR1 and CDR2 are MNHEY and SVGAGI. With respect to this clone: What it binds is not known.

Relapse was seen in all patients after autologous stem cell transplantation, and brentuximab vedotin exposure was variable. The chain combines TRBV6-5 with TRBJ2-1; 9 bases map to TRBD2. This TCR derives from a human donor with classical Hodgkin lymphoma. The sample here was peripheral blood mononuclear cells (PBMCs), taken before the second cycle of nivolumab. CDR3 region: CASSYDLAGESNEQFF. The CDR3 DNA sequence: TGTGCCAGCAGTTACGACTTAGCGGGAGAATCTAATGAGCAGTTCTTC.